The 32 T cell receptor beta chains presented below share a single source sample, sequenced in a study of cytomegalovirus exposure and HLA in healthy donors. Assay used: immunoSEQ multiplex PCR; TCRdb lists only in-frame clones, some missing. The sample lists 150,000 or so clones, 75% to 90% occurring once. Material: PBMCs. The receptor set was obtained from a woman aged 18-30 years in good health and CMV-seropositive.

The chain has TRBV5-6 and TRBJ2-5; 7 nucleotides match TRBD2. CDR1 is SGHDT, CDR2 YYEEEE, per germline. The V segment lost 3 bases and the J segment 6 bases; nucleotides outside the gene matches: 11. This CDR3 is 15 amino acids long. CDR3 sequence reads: CASSYQGRGEKTQYF. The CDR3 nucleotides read TGTGCCAGCAGCTATCAGGGACGGGGGGAAAAGACCCAGTACTTC.

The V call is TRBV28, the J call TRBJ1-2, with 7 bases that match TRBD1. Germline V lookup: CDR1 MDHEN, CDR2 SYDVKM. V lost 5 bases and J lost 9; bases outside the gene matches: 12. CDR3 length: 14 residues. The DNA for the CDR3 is TGTGCCAGCAGTGCCTCCCCGACAGGGAGTCGCTACACCTTC. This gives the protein CASSASPTGSRYTF.

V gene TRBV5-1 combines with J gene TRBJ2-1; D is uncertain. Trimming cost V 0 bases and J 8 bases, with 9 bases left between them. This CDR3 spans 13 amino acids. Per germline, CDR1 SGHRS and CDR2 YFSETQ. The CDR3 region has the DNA TGCGCCAGCAGCTTGGGCGCCGCCGATGAGCAGTTCTTC. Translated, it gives CASSLGAADEQFF.

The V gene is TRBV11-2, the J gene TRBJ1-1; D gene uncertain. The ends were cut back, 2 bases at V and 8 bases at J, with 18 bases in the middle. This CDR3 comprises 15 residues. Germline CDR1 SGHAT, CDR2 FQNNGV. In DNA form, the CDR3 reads TGTGCCAGCAGCTTATCAATCACCCGGGTCAACGAAGCTTTCTTT. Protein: CASSLSITRVNEAFF.

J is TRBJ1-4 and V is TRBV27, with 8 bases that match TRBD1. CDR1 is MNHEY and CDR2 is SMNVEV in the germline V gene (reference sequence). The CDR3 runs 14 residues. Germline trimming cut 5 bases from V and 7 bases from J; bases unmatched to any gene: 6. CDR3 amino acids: CASSAQGAGEKLFF. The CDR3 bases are TGTGCCAGCAGTGCCCAGGGGGCGGGTGAAAAACTGTTTTTT.

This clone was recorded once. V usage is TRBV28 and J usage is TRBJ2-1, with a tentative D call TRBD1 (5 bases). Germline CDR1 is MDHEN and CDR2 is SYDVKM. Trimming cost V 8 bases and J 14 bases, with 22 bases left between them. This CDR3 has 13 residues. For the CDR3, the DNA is TGTGCCAGCGACCTCAAGTGGTACCCAGGGAAGTTCTTC. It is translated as CASDLKWYPGKFF.

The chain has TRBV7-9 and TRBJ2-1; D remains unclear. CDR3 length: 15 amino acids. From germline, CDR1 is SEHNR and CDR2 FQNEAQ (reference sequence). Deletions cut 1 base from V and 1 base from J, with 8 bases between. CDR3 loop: CASSLVFTSYNEQFF. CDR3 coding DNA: TGTGCCAGCAGCTTAGTATTCACTTCCTACAATGAGCAGTTCTTC.

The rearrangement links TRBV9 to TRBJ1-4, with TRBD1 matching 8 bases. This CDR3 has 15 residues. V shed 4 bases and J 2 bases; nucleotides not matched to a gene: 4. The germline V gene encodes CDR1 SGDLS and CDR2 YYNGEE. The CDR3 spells CASSPRQGTNEKLFF. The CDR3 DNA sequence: TGTGCCAGCAGCCCGAGACAGGGGACTAATGAAAAACTGTTTTTT. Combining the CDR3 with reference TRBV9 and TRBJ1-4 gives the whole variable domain DSGVTQTPKHLITATGQRVTLRCSPRSGDLSVYWYQQSLDQGLQFLIQYYNGEERAKGNILERFSAQQFPDLHSELNLSSLELGDSALYFCASSPRQGTNEKLFFGSGTQLSVL.

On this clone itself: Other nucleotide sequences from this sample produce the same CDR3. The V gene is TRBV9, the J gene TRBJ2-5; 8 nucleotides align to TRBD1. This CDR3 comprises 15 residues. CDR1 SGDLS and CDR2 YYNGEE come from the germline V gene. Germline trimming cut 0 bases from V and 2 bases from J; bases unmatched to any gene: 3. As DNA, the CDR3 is TGTGCCAGCAGCGTAGAAGACAGGGGACAAGAGACCCAGTACTTC. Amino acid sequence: CASSVEDRGQETQYF. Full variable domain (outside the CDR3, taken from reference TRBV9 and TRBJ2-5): DSGVTQTPKHLITATGQRVTLRCSPRSGDLSVYWYQQSLDQGLQFLIQYYNGEERAKGNILERFSAQQFPDLHSELNLSSLELGDSALYFCASSVEDRGQETQYFGPGTRLLVL.

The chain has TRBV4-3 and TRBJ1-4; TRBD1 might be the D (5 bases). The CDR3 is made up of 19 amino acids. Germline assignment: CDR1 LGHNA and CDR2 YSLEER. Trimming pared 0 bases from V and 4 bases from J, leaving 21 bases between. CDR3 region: CASSQDSMVGGGDNEKLFF. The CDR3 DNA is TGCGCCAGCAGCCAAGATTCGATGGTTGGGGGGGGTGATAATGAAAAACTGTTTTTT.

The CDR3 is CASTGLSEAFF. The CDR3 nucleotides read TGTGCCAGCACAGGCCTTTCTGAAGCTTTCTTT. J is TRBJ1-1 and V is TRBV25-1; no reliable D call. The germline V gene encodes CDR1 MGHDK and CDR2 SYGVNS. V lost 7 bases and J lost 6, with 9 bases in between. The CDR3 loop spans 11 amino acids.

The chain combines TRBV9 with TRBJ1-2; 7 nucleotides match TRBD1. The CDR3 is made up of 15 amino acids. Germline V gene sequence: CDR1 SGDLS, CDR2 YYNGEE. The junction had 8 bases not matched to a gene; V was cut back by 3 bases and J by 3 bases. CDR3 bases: TGTGCCAGCAGCGCACCGGGACAGAGATACTATGGCTACACCTTC. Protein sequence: CASSAPGQRYYGYTF.

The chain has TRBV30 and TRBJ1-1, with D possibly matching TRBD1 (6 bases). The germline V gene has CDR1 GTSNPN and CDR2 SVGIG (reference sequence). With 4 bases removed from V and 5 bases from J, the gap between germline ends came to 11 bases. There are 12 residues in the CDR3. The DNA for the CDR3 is TGTGCCTGGAAACAGGGTGGAACTGAAGCTTTCTTT. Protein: CAWKQGGTEAFF. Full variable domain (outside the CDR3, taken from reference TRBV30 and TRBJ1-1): SQTIHQWPATLVQPVGSPLSLECTVEGTSNPNLYWYRQAAGRGLQLLFYSVGIGQISSEVPQNLSASRPQDRQFILSSKKLLLSDSGFYLCAWKQGGTEAFFGQGTRLTVV.

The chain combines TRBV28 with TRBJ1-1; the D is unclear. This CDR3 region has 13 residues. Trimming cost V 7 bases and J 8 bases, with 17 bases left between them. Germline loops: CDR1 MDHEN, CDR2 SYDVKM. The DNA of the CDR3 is TGTGCCAGCACCGGGCGGGGTTACTTGGAAGCTTTCTTT. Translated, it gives CASTGRGYLEAFF. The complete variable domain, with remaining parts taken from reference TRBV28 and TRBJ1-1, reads DVKVTQSSRYLVKRTGEKVFLECVQDMDHENMFWYRQDPGLGLRLIYFSYDVKMKEKGDIPEGYSVSREKKERFSLILESASTNQTSMYLCASTGRGYLEAFFGQGTRLTVV.

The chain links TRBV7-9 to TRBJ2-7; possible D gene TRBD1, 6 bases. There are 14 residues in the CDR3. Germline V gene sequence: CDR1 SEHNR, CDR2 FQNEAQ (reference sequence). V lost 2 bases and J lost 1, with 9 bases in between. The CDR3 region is CASSLPGHSYEQYF. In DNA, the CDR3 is TGTGCCAGCAGCTTACCGGGACATTCCTACGAGCAGTACTTC.

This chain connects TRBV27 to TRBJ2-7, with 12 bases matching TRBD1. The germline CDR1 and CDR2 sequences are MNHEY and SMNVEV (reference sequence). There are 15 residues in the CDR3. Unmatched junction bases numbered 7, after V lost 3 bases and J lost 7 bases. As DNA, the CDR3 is TGTGCCAGCAGTTTCCGGGGACAGGGGGCTTGGGAGCAGTACTTC. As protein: CASSFRGQGAWEQYF.

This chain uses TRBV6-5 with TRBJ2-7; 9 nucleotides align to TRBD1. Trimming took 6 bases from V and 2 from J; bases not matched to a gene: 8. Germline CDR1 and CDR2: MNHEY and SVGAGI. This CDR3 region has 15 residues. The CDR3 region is CASSGRGQGAYEQYF. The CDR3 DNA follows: TGTGCCAGCAGCGGAAGGGGACAGGGAGCCTACGAGCAGTACTTC.

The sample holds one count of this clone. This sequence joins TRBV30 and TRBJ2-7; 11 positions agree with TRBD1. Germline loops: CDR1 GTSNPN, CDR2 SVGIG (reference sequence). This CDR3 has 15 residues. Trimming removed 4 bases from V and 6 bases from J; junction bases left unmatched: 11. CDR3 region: CAWTRGEDRGREQYF. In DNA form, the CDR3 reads TGTGCCTGGACCCGGGGCGAGGACAGGGGGCGCGAGCAGTACTTC. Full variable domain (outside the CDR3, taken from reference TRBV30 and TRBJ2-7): SQTIHQWPATLVQPVGSPLSLECTVEGTSNPNLYWYRQAAGRGLQLLFYSVGIGQISSEVPQNLSASRPQDRQFILSSKKLLLSDSGFYLCAWTRGEDRGREQYFGPGTRLTVT.

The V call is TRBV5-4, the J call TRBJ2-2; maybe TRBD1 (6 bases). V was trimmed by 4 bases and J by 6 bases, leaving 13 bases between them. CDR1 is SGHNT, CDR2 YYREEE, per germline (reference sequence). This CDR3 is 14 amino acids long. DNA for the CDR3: TGTGCCAGCAGCCCGAAAGGGGGATCCGGGGAGCTGTTTTTT. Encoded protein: CASSPKGGSGELFF.

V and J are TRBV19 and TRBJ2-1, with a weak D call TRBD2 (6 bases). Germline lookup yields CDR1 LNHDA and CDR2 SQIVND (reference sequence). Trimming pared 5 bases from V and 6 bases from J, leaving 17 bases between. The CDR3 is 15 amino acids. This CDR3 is CASSPGTGEFNEQFF. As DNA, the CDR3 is TGTGCCAGTAGTCCCGGGACTGGGGAGTTCAATGAGCAGTTCTTC.

CDR3 coding DNA: TGTGCCAGCAGCCAAGAGACAGTTTACAATGAGCAGTTCTTC. Translation: CASSQETVYNEQFF. The chain is built from TRBV4-2 and TRBJ2-1, with D perhaps TRBD1 (5 bases). CDR1 and CDR2 from the germline V gene are LGHNA and YNFKEQ. The CDR3 length is 14 residues. V lost 0 bases, J lost 4 bases, and 7 bases lay in between.

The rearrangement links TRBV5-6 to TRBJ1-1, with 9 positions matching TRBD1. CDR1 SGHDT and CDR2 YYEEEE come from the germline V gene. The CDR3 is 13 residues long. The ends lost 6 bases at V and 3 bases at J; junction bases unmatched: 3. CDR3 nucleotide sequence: TGTGCCAGCACCGGACAGGGGCACACTGAAGCTTTCTTT. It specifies CASTGQGHTEAFF.

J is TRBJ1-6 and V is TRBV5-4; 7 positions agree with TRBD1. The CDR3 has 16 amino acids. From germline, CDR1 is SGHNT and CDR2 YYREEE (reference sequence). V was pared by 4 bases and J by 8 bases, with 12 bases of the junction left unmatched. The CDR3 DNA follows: TGTGCCAGCAGCCTTAGGGACAGAAAGGTAGATTCACCCCTCCACTTT. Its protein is CASSLRDRKVDSPLHF.

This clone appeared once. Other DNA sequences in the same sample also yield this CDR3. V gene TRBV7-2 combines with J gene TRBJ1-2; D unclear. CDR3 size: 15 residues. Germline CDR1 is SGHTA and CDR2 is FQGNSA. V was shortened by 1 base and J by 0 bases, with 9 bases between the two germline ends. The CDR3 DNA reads TGTGCCAGCAGCTTAGAGATTCGGTCTAACTATGGCTACACCTTC. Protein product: CASSLEIRSNYGYTF.

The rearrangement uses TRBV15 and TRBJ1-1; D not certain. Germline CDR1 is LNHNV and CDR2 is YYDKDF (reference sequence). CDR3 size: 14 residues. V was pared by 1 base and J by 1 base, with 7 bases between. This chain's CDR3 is CATSRGPENTEAFF. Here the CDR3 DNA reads TGTGCCACCAGCAGAGGGCCAGAGAACACTGAAGCTTTCTTT.

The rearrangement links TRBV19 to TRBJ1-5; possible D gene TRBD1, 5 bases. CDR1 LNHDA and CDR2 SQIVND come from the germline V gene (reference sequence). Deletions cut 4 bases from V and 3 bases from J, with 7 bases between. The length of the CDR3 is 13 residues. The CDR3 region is CASSKGINQPQHF. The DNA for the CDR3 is TGTGCCAGTAGTAAGGGGATCAATCAGCCCCAGCATTTT. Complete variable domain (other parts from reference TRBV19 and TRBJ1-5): DGGITQSPKYLFRKEGQNVTLSCEQNLNHDAMYWYRQDPGQGLRLIYYSQIVNDFQKGDIAEGYSVSREKKESFPLTVTSAQKNPTAFYLCASSKGINQPQHFGDGTRLSIL.

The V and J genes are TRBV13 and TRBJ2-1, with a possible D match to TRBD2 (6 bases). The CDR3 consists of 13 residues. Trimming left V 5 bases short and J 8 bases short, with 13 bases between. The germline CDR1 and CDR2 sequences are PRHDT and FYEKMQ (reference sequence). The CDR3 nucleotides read TGTGCCAGCAGCCGGAGGGAAGGAGATGAGCAGTTCTTC. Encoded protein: CASSRREGDEQFF.

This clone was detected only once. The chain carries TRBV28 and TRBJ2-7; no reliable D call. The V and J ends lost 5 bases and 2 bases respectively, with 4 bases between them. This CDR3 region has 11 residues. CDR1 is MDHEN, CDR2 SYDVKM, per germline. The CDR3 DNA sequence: TGTGCCAGCAGTCCTACCTACGAGCAGTACTTC. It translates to CASSPTYEQYF.

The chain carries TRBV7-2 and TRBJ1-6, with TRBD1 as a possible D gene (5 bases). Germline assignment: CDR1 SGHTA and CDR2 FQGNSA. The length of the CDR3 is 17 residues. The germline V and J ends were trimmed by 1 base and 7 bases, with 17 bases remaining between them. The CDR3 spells CASSLGDQGWRNSPLHF. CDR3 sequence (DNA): TGTGCCAGCAGCTTAGGGGATCAGGGATGGCGAAATTCACCCCTCCACTTT.

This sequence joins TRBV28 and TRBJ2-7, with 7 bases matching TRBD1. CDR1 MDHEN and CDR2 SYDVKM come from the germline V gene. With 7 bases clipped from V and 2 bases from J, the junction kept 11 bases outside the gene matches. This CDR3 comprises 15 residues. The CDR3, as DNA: TGTGCCAGCACCCTTAGTTTCGGGACAGCCTACGAGCAGTACTTC. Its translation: CASTLSFGTAYEQYF.

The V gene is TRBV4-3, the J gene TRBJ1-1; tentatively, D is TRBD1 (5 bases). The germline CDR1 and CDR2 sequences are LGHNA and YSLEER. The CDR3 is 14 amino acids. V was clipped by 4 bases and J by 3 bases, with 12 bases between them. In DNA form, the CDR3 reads TGCGCCAGCAGCCTATTAGGGGCGGACACTGAAGCTTTCTTT. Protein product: CASSLLGADTEAFF.

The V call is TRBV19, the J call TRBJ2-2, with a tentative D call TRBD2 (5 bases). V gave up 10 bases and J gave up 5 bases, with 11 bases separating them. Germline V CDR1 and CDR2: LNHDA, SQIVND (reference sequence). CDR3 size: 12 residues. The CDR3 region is CATYRGTGELFF. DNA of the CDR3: TGTGCCACCTATCGGGGTACCGGGGAGCTGTTTTTT. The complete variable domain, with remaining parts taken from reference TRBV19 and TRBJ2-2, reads DGGITQSPKYLFRKEGQNVTLSCEQNLNHDAMYWYRQDPGQGLRLIYYSQIVNDFQKGDIAEGYSVSREKKESFPLTVTSAQKNPTAFYLCATYRGTGELFFGEGSRLTVL.